Following are 28 T cell receptor beta chains from one sample sequenced in a study of T cells in tumors after PD-1 blockade. Assay: immunoSEQ multiplex PCR; the TCRdb copy retains only in-frame clones and omits some. The sample carries tens of thousands of clones, 81% recorded once. The material sequenced was PBMCs, taken before anti-PD-1 treatment. The receptors were gathered from a human donor with basal cell carcinoma.

This chain joins TRBV27 and TRBJ2-5, with 7 nucleotides matching TRBD1. After removal of 4 bases from V and 3 bases from J, the junction contained 11 bases not matched to a gene. Germline V CDR1 and CDR2: MNHEY, SMNVEV (reference sequence). The CDR3 is 16 amino acids. For the CDR3, the DNA is TGTGCCAGCAGTTCATTCAGGGGGTCCGAGAAAGAGACCCAGTACTTC. It is translated as CASSSFRGSEKETQYF.

The chain joins TRBV6-5 to TRBJ2-1, with D perhaps given as TRBD1 or TRBD2 (5 bases each). CDR3 length: 16 residues. Trimming stripped 0 bases from V and 0 bases from J, with 9 bases between. Germline CDR1 is MNHEY and CDR2 is SVGAGI. DNA for the CDR3: TGTGCCAGCAGTTACTCGAGGGACCCCTCCTACAATGAGCAGTTCTTC. Translating it yields CASSYSRDPSYNEQFF.

This clone was observed once. CDR3 coding DNA: TGTGCCAGCAGCTCCCCGGACAGATATCAGCCCCAGCATTTT. Translating it yields CASSSPDRYQPQHF. This chain uses TRBV7-8 with TRBJ1-5; TRBD1 might be the D (6 bases). V was shortened by 4 bases and J by 5 bases, with 12 bases between the two germline ends. The CDR3 loop spans 14 amino acids. CDR1 is SGHVS, CDR2 FQNEAQ, per germline.

The gene calls are TRBV6-5 and TRBJ1-1; no reliable D call. V dropped 6 bases and J dropped 4 bases, with 15 bases sitting between them. Germline CDR1 is MNHEY and CDR2 is SVGAGI. This CDR3 has 14 amino acids. In DNA, the CDR3 is TGTGCCAGCAGGATCATGGGGTCCGGCACTGAAGCTTTCTTT. Its translation: CASRIMGSGTEAFF.

The rearrangement joins TRBV5-1 to TRBJ1-2; D gene ambiguous. From germline, CDR1 is SGHRS and CDR2 YFSETQ. The V gene lost 0 bases and the J gene lost 2 bases, with 14 bases spanning the gap. The CDR3 contains 16 residues. CDR3 protein: CASSLEGRSQNYGYTF. CDR3 sequence (DNA): TGCGCCAGCAGCTTGGAAGGGCGGTCCCAGAACTATGGCTACACCTTC. The full variable domain, its missing parts supplied by reference TRBV5-1 and TRBJ1-2, is KAGVTQTPRYLIKTRGQQVTLSCSPISGHRSVSWYQQTPGQGLQFLFEYFSETQRNKGNFPGRFSGRQFSNSRSEMNVSTLELGDSALYLCASSLEGRSQNYGYTFGSGTRLTVV.

The gene calls are TRBV5-6 and TRBJ1-6; D is uncertain. V lost 1 base, J lost 6 bases, and 14 bases lay in between. This CDR3 spans 16 amino acids. The germline V gene encodes CDR1 SGHDT and CDR2 YYEEEE. The CDR3 protein is CASSLLSRTLNSPLHF. CDR3 coding DNA: TGTGCCAGCAGCTTGTTATCCCGGACCCTTAATTCACCCCTCCACTTT.

Points on this clone: One end of the junction varies from germline; a read error may be responsible. The chain links TRBV7-9 to TRBJ1-1; D gene ambiguous. The CDR3 totals 13 residues. The germline gives CDR1 SEHNR, CDR2 FQNEAQ (reference sequence). The CDR3 DNA is TGTGCCAGCATGATACCTGGGAACCCTGAAGCTTTCTTT. Translated, it gives CASMIPGNPEAFF. Filled out from reference TRBV7-9 and TRBJ1-1, the complete variable domain reads DTGVSQNPRHKITKRGQNVTFRCDPISEHNRLYWYRQTLGQGPEFLTYFQNEAQLEKSRLLSDRFSAERPKGSFSTLEIQRTEQGDSAMYLCASMIPGNPEAFFGQGTRLTVV.

This clone came up a few times. The chain is built from TRBV5-6 and TRBJ2-2; TRBD2 agrees at 14 bases. Germline CDR1 and CDR2: SGHDT and YYEEEE. The CDR3 has 16 amino acids. Unmatched junction bases numbered 6, after V lost 4 bases and J lost 7 bases. CDR3 coding DNA: TGTGCCAGCAGCGCATGGACTAGCGGGGGGATCGGGGAGCTGTTTTTT. Its translation is CASSAWTSGGIGELFF. Complete variable domain (other parts from reference TRBV5-6 and TRBJ2-2): DAGVTQSPTHLIKTRGQQVTLRCSPKSGHDTVSWYQQALGQGPQFIFQYYEEEERQRGNFPDRFSGHQFPNYSSELNVNALLLGDSALYLCASSAWTSGGIGELFFGEGSRLTVL.

This clone was counted between two and nine times. The chain joins TRBV5-6 to TRBJ1-1, with a tentative D call TRBD1 (5 bases). Trimming stripped 2 bases from V and 5 bases from J, with 13 bases between. This CDR3 has 14 residues. Germline CDR1 and CDR2: SGHDT and YYEEEE. The CDR3 DNA reads TGTGCCAGCAGCTTTAACCGGGGCTTAACTGAAGCTTTCTTT. Translating gives CASSFNRGLTEAFF.

The chain combines TRBV6-5 with TRBJ2-3; TRBD2 is a possible D gene (5 bases). Trimming removed 6 bases at V and 1 base at J, with 5 bases between. The CDR3 sequence is 12 residues long. Germline assignment: CDR1 MNHEY and CDR2 SVGAGI. DNA for the CDR3: TGTGCCAGCAGGCGGGGCACAGATACGCAGTATTTT. This codes for CASRRGTDTQYF.

This chain links TRBV12-5 with TRBJ2-7; the D gene is possibly TRBD2 (5 bases). The germline V and J ends were trimmed by 5 bases and 6 bases, with 20 bases remaining between them. The CDR3 loop spans 15 amino acids. Germline V gene lookup returns CDR1 LGHNT and CDR2 FRNRAP. The CDR3 here is CASGTNPPTSGEQYF. CDR3 bases: TGTGCTAGTGGTACCAACCCCCCCACTAGTGGCGAGCAGTACTTC.

By proportion, this clone is medium-sized (0.01 to 0.1%). The CDR3 protein is CASRGMTVNTEAFF. The CDR3 DNA reads TGCGCCAGCAGAGGCATGACGGTGAACACTGAAGCTTTCTTT. The chain carries TRBV4-1 and TRBJ1-1; D not resolved. CDR3 length: 14 residues. The germline gives CDR1 MGHRA, CDR2 YSYEKL. Trimming took 6 bases from V and 0 from J, leaving 11 bases between them.

This rearrangement joins TRBV24-1 to TRBJ1-4, with 7 bases identical to TRBD1. J lost 3 bases, V lost 4 bases, and 7 bases had no gene match. Germline V lookup: CDR1 KGHDR, CDR2 SFDVKD. The CDR3 contains 16 residues. CDR3: CATSEDRVPANEKLFF. CDR3 bases: TGTGCCACCAGTGAAGACAGGGTTCCTGCTAATGAAAAACTGTTTTTT.

The CDR3 reads CASSLALTHQYF. CDR3 nucleotides: TGTGCCAGCAGCTTAGCCCTAACGCACCAGTACTTC. This chain uses TRBV7-9 with TRBJ2-5; D is undetermined. This CDR3 comprises 12 residues. Germline lookup yields CDR1 SEHNR and CDR2 FQNEAQ (reference sequence). The ends were cut back, 0 bases at V and 10 bases at J, with 9 bases in the middle. Using reference TRBV7-9 and TRBJ2-5 for the parts outside the CDR3, the full variable domain is DTGVSQNPRHKITKRGQNVTFRCDPISEHNRLYWYRQTLGQGPEFLTYFQNEAQLEKSRLLSDRFSAERPKGSFSTLEIQRTEQGDSAMYLCASSLALTHQYFGPGTRLLVL.

This chain links TRBV12-3 or TRBV12-4 with TRBJ1-1; 10 nucleotides align to TRBD1. The CDR3 extends over 13 amino acids. V shed 4 bases and J 5 bases; nucleotides not matched to a gene: 1. The CDR3 DNA reads as TGTGCCAGCAGTTGGGACAGGGGTACTGAAGCTTTCTTT. It yields the protein CASSWDRGTEAFF.

The chain employs TRBV18 and TRBJ1-1; 10 positions match TRBD1. This CDR3 is 14 amino acids long. The germline V gene has CDR1 KGHSH and CDR2 LQKENI. V was pared by 5 bases and J by 7 bases, with 7 bases of the junction left unmatched. CDR3 sequence reads: CASSDRGRVNEAFF. CDR3 coding DNA: TGTGCCAGCTCAGACAGGGGGCGGGTGAATGAAGCTTTCTTT.

V and J are TRBV5-1 and TRBJ1-1; D unresolved. V lost 2 bases and J 3 bases, leaving 11 bases between the germline ends. The CDR3 length is 14 residues. Looked up from germline, CDR1 is SGHRS and CDR2 is YFSETQ. The CDR3 is CASSFRGGDTEAFF. CDR3 nucleotides: TGCGCCAGCAGCTTTCGCGGTGGGGACACTGAAGCTTTCTTT.

V is TRBV7-6 and J is TRBJ2-1; D is unclear. Germline CDR1 is SGHVS and CDR2 is FNYEAQ. This CDR3 spans 13 amino acids. The V gene lost 5 bases and the J gene lost 2 bases, with 7 bases spanning the gap. The CDR3 protein is CASSATTYNEQFF. The CDR3 DNA is TGTGCCAGCAGCGCCACAACCTACAATGAGCAGTTCTTC.

V gene TRBV4-2 combines with J gene TRBJ1-4; a weak D match, TRBD1 (6 bases). Germline V gives CDR1 LGHNA, CDR2 YNFKEQ. V was shortened by 4 bases and J by 7 bases, with 19 bases between the two germline ends. The CDR3 totals 16 residues. The CDR3 nucleotides are TGTGCCAGCAGCCGGAGGGAACAGGGACCTGGTGAAAAACTGTTTTTT. Amino acid sequence: CASSRREQGPGEKLFF.

The CDR3 loop reads CASLNRGGTGELFF. The CDR3 DNA reads TGTGCCAGCCTCAACAGGGGAGGCACCGGGGAGCTGTTTTTT. The V and J genes are TRBV5-4 and TRBJ2-2, with D possibly matching TRBD1 (7 bases). In germline, CDR1 is SGHNT, CDR2 YYREEE (reference sequence). The CDR3 runs 14 residues. V was shortened by 7 bases and J by 4 bases, with 14 bases between the two germline ends. The variable domain in full, completed from reference TRBV5-4 and TRBJ2-2, reads ETGVTQSPTHLIKTRGQQVTLRCSSQSGHNTVSWYQQALGQGPQFIFQYYREEENGRGNFPPRFSGLQFPNYSSELNVNALELDDSALYLCASLNRGGTGELFFGEGSRLTVL.

The rearrangement joins TRBV18 to TRBJ1-3; unclear D gene. This CDR3 region has 16 residues. Germline V gene sequence: CDR1 KGHSH, CDR2 LQKENI. Trimming removed 2 bases at V and 0 bases at J, with 11 bases between. This CDR3 is CASSPGQLNSGNTIYF. CDR3 DNA: TGTGCCAGCTCACCAGGGCAGCTCAACTCTGGAAACACCATATATTTT.

The genes are TRBV3-1 (or the pseudogene TRBV3-2) and TRBJ2-6, with 10 bases lining up with TRBD1. Germline values: CDR1 LGHDT, CDR2 YNNKEL (reference sequence). The CDR3 spans 18 residues. Germline trimming cut 5 bases from V and 4 bases from J; bases unmatched to any gene: 11. This CDR3 is CASSSHRTGGVGANVLTF. CDR3 in DNA: TGTGCCAGCAGCTCACATCGGACAGGGGGAGTAGGGGCCAACGTCCTGACTTTC.

The J gene is TRBJ2-1, the V gene TRBV6-5; TRBD2 matches at 9 bases. CDR3 length: 15 residues. CDR1 MNHEY and CDR2 SVGAGI come from the germline V gene. V shed 2 bases and J 9 bases; nucleotides not matched to a gene: 8. The CDR3 sequence is CASSYVAGGLSEQFF. CDR3 nucleotide sequence: TGTGCCAGCAGTTACGTGGCGGGGGGGCTCAGTGAGCAGTTCTTC.

This chain connects TRBV24-1 to TRBJ2-3, with D possibly TRBD2 on 7 matching bases. The germline gives CDR1 KGHDR, CDR2 SFDVKD. CDR3 length equals 14 residues. Trimming pared 10 bases from V and 5 bases from J, leaving 18 bases between. CDR3 sequence reads: CATSEGGPRDTQYF. The CDR3 DNA reads as TGTGCCACTTCAGAGGGGGGGCCGAGAGATACGCAGTATTTT.

V is TRBV27 and J is TRBJ1-2, with D maybe TRBD1 (5 bases). V lost 5 bases and J lost 6, with 19 bases in between. The germline V gene encodes CDR1 MNHEY and CDR2 SMNVEV (reference sequence). This CDR3 region has 15 residues. The CDR3 nucleotides read TGTGCCAGCAGTCCCCTGGGGGGGGTTGTAGATGGCTACACCTTC. Translation: CASSPLGGVVDGYTF.

This chain uses TRBV5-1 with TRBJ1-2; 9 bases are shared with TRBD1. Per germline, CDR1 SGHRS and CDR2 YFSETQ. This CDR3 has 14 residues. With V trimmed by 0 bases and J by 4 bases, 1 base remained unmatched. The chain's CDR3 is CASSLATGGYGYTF. The CDR3 nucleotides read TGCGCCAGCAGCTTGGCGACAGGGGGCTATGGCTACACCTTC.

This clone was detected a few times. The CDR3 DNA is TGTGCCAGCAGTTTATCTGGCGATTACGAGCAGTACTTC. This translates into CASSLSGDYEQYF. V gene TRBV27 combines with J gene TRBJ2-7; D gene ambiguous. Trimming stripped 0 bases from V and 4 bases from J, with 7 bases between. The CDR3 consists of 13 residues. The V gene's germline CDR1 is MNHEY and CDR2 SMNVEV (reference sequence).

CDR3 DNA: TGCGCCAGCAGCTTGGACAGGGTCACCGGGGAGCTGTTTTTT. It specifies CASSLDRVTGELFF. The J gene is TRBJ2-2, the V gene TRBV5-1; weak D call: TRBD1 (6 bases). Germline V gene data show CDR1 as SGHRS and CDR2 as YFSETQ. Trimming took off 0 bases at V and 4 bases at J, with 7 bases between the two ends. CDR3 length: 14 residues.